This T cell receptor beta chain was obtained from a study of T-cell memory formation after mild COVID-19. Whole-study results and caveats: Among CD4+ contracting clones, most were CM and EM, and CD8+ ones EMRA.

There are a few counts of this clonotype. Its antigen remains unknown. TCRdb reanalysed the 5' RACE reads using MiXCR and keeps one entry per CDR3 protein. In the table there are 560,000 or so distinct CDR3 sequences, approximately 15% of which are singletons. The length of the CDR3 is 16 residues. Deletions cut 8 bases from V and 6 bases from J, with 20 bases between. Germline V gene lookup returns CDR1 MGHDK and CDR2 SYGVNS. This TCR was sampled from an adult woman who had mild COVID-19 (a few samples of this study predate the infection). Cell type and time point are not known. The chain employs TRBV25-1 and TRBJ1-6, with D perhaps TRBD1 (5 bases). Input material: PBMCs or a T cell subset sorted from them (not recorded which). Written as DNA, the CDR3 is TGTGCCAGCGGCGGGGGATTGGGAAGCATTAATTCACCCCTCCACTTT. It encodes CASGGGLGSINSPLHF.